Following are 28 T cell receptor beta chains from one sample sequenced in a study of radiation and T cells in renal cell carcinoma. This table comes from immunoSEQ multiplex PCR, and its TCRdb copy is limited to in-frame clones, with some not included. The table lists roughly 5,700 clones, around two thirds of them singletons. As to treatment: treatment-naive control, cytoreductive nephrectomy. This material consisted of tumor tissue, taken from a patient whose treatment was nephrectomy without radiotherapy. The receptors derive from a human donor with renal cell carcinoma.

The chain combines TRBV19 with TRBJ1-1; 8 bases are shared with TRBD1. This CDR3 region has 15 residues. Germline V CDR1 and CDR2: LNHDA, SQIVND (reference sequence). Unmatched junction bases numbered 9, after V lost 5 bases and J lost 4 bases. The CDR3 reads CASSPWTGFGTEAFF. The CDR3, as DNA: TGTGCCAGTAGTCCGTGGACAGGGTTTGGCACTGAAGCTTTCTTT.

The chain combines TRBV5-1 with TRBJ1-1; D not certain. This CDR3 is built from 15 residues. Germline CDR1 and CDR2: SGHRS and YFSETQ. Trimming shortened V by 0 bases and J by 0 bases, and 9 bases separated the two germline ends. This CDR3 reads CASSLGPGMNTEAFF. The CDR3 DNA follows: TGCGCCAGCAGCTTGGGTCCGGGAATGAACACTGAAGCTTTCTTT. Variable domain in full (rest from reference TRBV5-1 and TRBJ1-1): KAGVTQTPRYLIKTRGQQVTLSCSPISGHRSVSWYQQTPGQGLQFLFEYFSETQRNKGNFPGRFSGRQFSNSRSEMNVSTLELGDSALYLCASSLGPGMNTEAFFGQGTRLTVV.

V is TRBV11-2 and J is TRBJ1-5; D is unclear. Deletions cut 3 bases from V and 1 base from J, with 16 bases between. This CDR3 spans 17 amino acids. Germline assignment: CDR1 SGHAT and CDR2 FQNNGV. The CDR3 reads CASSFYLPRRSNQPQHF. CDR3 DNA: TGTGCCAGCAGCTTTTACCTACCCCGGCGAAGCAATCAGCCCCAGCATTTT.

The rearrangement links TRBV27 to TRBJ2-3; 10 positions match TRBD2. The CDR3 contains 15 residues. The V and J ends lost 4 bases and 3 bases, in that order; junction bases with no gene match: 4. CDR1 MNHEY and CDR2 SMNVEV come from the germline V gene (reference sequence). In nucleotides, the CDR3 is TGTGCCAGCAGTTCTAGCGGGAGCGGGACAGATACGCAGTATTTT. Translating gives CASSSSGSGTDTQYF.

This clone ranks as large. Other nucleotide sequences from this sample produce the same CDR3. The chain combines TRBV27 with TRBJ2-3, with D uncertain. With 0 bases removed from V and 4 bases from J, the gap between germline ends came to 5 bases. Germline values: CDR1 MNHEY, CDR2 SMNVEV (reference sequence). The CDR3 contains 13 residues. CDR3 protein: CASSLSRPDTQYF. CDR3 coding DNA: TGTGCCAGCAGTTTATCTAGGCCAGATACGCAGTATTTT.

J is TRBJ2-7 and V is TRBV7-3, with 10 bases identical to TRBD2. The germline V gene encodes CDR1 SGHTA and CDR2 FQGTGA. The CDR3 covers 15 residues. With 1 base clipped from V and 2 bases from J, the junction kept 2 bases outside the gene matches. The CDR3 loop is CASSLRAGGAYEQYF. CDR3 bases: TGTGCCAGCAGCTTAAGAGCGGGAGGGGCCTACGAGCAGTACTTC.

This chain uses TRBV10-1 with TRBJ2-1; 8 nucleotides line up with TRBD2. This CDR3 region has 19 residues. The V gene's germline CDR1 is WNHNN and CDR2 SYGVQD (reference sequence). V dropped 0 bases and J dropped 9; count of bases not matched to a gene: 19. This chain's CDR3 is CASSESGLGQRERSIEQFF. The CDR3 DNA reads TGCGCCAGCAGTGAGTCCGGCCTTGGGCAGCGGGAGAGAAGTATTGAGCAGTTCTTC.

The chain recombines TRBV9 with TRBJ2-5; tentatively, D is TRBD2 (5 bases). TRBJ2-7 explains the end of the DNA better; the J call may be wrong. Germline V gene data show CDR1 as SGDLS and CDR2 as YYNGEE. The CDR3 covers 11 residues. CDR3 amino acids: CASSAGYEQYF. The CDR3 region has the DNA TGTGCCAGCAGCGCGGGGTACGAGCAGTACTTC.

The rearrangement links TRBV28 to TRBJ2-5; D uncertain. The DNA matches TRBJ2-7 better at its end, which makes the J call doubtful. This CDR3 comprises 15 residues. Germline-derived CDR1 and CDR2 are MDHEN and SYDVKM. The CDR3 DNA reads as TGTGCCAGCAGTCAAATCCCCTCCAGCCCCTACGAGCAGTACTTC. It specifies CASSQIPSSPYEQYF.

The chain uses TRBV23-1 and TRBJ2-7, with TRBD1 identical over 8 bases. TRBV23-1 is an ORF for which the function is uncertain. There are 15 residues in the CDR3. The ends lost 5 bases at V and 2 bases at J; junction bases unmatched: 8. CDR3 sequence: CASSSRQGAAYEQYF. CDR3 nucleotide sequence: TGCGCCAGCAGTTCACGCCAGGGGGCGGCCTACGAGCAGTACTTC.

V usage is TRBV28 and J usage is TRBJ1-1, with a possible D match to TRBD1 (6 bases). This CDR3 comprises 13 residues. Germline CDR1 MDHEN, CDR2 SYDVKM. Trimming removed 5 bases at V and 11 bases at J, with 18 bases between. In DNA, the CDR3 is TGTGCCAGCAGTACCCCCGGGGGCAGGGTGGCTTTCTTT. Protein product: CASSTPGGRVAFF.

About this clone itself: Additional DNA sequences in this sample encode the identical CDR3. The chain links TRBV28 to TRBJ2-7, with a tentative D call TRBD2 (6 bases). This CDR3 contains 14 residues. The V gene's germline CDR1 is MDHEN and CDR2 SYDVKM. Trimming removed 3 bases from V and 4 bases from J, with 13 bases in between. The CDR3 protein is CASSFPGDAYEQYF. The CDR3 nucleotides read TGTGCCAGCAGTTTCCCGGGGGACGCGTACGAGCAGTACTTC.

The V gene is TRBV19, the J gene TRBJ1-2; 7 nucleotides match TRBD1. Trimming cost V 7 bases and J 6 bases; bases outside gene matches: 8. The CDR3 consists of 13 residues. CDR1 LNHDA and CDR2 SQIVND come from the germline V gene (reference sequence). This CDR3 is CASTGRGLNGYTF. The CDR3 bases are TGTGCCAGTACGGGCAGGGGGTTGAATGGCTACACCTTC.

This sequence joins TRBV7-2 and TRBJ1-1; TRBD1 matches at 8 bases. There are 18 residues in the CDR3. CDR1 and CDR2 from the germline V gene are SGHTA and FQGNSA. V was pared by 1 base and J by 4 bases, with 14 bases of the junction left unmatched. The CDR3 sequence is CASSLVRLDRGGGTEAFF. As DNA, the CDR3 is TGTGCCAGCAGCTTAGTCCGCCTTGACAGGGGCGGTGGCACTGAAGCTTTCTTT.

This clone turned up a few times. The chain employs TRBV7-8 and TRBJ1-4, with 7 bases aligning to TRBD1. CDR1 SGHVS and CDR2 FQNEAQ come from the germline V gene. The V gene end was trimmed by 5 bases and the J gene end by 7 bases; junction bases not matched to a gene: 1. The CDR3 has 12 residues. As DNA, the CDR3 is TGTGCCAGCAGCAGACAGGGTGAAAAACTGTTTTTT. This codes for CASSRQGEKLFF.

The CDR3 spells CAWSDQPGGLGGYTF. The CDR3 nucleotides are TGTGCCTGGAGCGACCAACCGGGGGGGCTGGGTGGCTACACCTTC. This chain uses TRBV30 with TRBJ1-2; possible D gene TRBD1, 6 bases. This CDR3 comprises 15 residues. V was pared by 3 bases and J by 7 bases, with 21 bases between. Germline V CDR1 and CDR2: GTSNPN, SVGIG (reference sequence).

The CDR3 spells CASSQAERVGYGYTF. The CDR3 DNA is TGCGCCAGCAGCCAAGCGGAGAGGGTAGGCTATGGCTACACCTTC. J is TRBJ1-2 and V is TRBV4-3, with D uncertain. V shed 1 base and J shed 4 bases, with 13 bases lying between them. Germline-derived CDR1 and CDR2 are LGHNA and YSLEER. The CDR3 runs to 15 residues.

V is TRBV7-9 and J is TRBJ1-3; the D is unclear. The V gene lost 1 base and the J gene lost 6 bases, with 13 bases spanning the gap. The CDR3 has 15 residues. Germline V gives CDR1 SEHNR, CDR2 FQNEAQ (reference sequence). The DNA of the CDR3 is TGTGCCAGCAGCTTAGTGGTCCCTGCGGAAAACACCATATATTTT. This gives the protein CASSLVVPAENTIYF.

The V and J genes are TRBV5-1 and TRBJ2-7; 7 nucleotides align to TRBD2. CDR1 SGHRS and CDR2 YFSETQ come from the germline V gene. V lost 0 bases, J lost 5 bases, and 14 bases stayed unmatched. There are 17 residues in the CDR3. The CDR3 nucleotides read TGCGCCAGCAGCTTGGGTTCGTTCTATGGGAGGGCCGACGAGCAGTACTTC. This gives the protein CASSLGSFYGRADEQYF.

The chain links TRBV19 to TRBJ1-5; D is undetermined. The CDR3 sequence is 15 residues long. Germline-derived CDR1 and CDR2 are LNHDA and SQIVND (reference sequence). The V and J ends lost 7 bases and 1 base respectively, with 14 bases between them. For the CDR3, the DNA is TGTGCCAGTATCCCCGGCGTGGGAAGCAATCAGCCCCAGCATTTT. It is translated as CASIPGVGSNQPQHF.

V and J are TRBV19 and TRBJ1-1; D is uncertain. Germline assignment: CDR1 LNHDA and CDR2 SQIVND (reference sequence). There are 14 residues in the CDR3. The V gene lost 3 bases and the J gene lost 0 bases, with 8 bases spanning the gap. The CDR3 reads CASSIPFMNTEAFF. In DNA form, the CDR3 reads TGTGCCAGTAGTATTCCTTTTATGAACACTGAAGCTTTCTTT.

The rearrangement uses TRBV9 and TRBJ2-2, with TRBD1 identical over 11 bases. The junction had 7 bases not matched to a gene; V was cut back by 3 bases and J by 3 bases. The CDR3 has 17 amino acids. Germline lookup yields CDR1 SGDLS and CDR2 YYNGEE. This chain's CDR3 is CASSAWGGQGDTGELFF. CDR3 DNA: TGTGCCAGCAGCGCCTGGGGGGGACAGGGGGACACCGGGGAGCTGTTTTTT.

The gene calls are TRBV5-4 and TRBJ1-1; D is unresolved. Per the germline V gene, CDR1 is SGHNT and CDR2 is YYREEE (reference sequence). The CDR3 runs 15 residues. Trimming removed 4 bases from V and 5 bases from J, with 18 bases in between. The DNA of the CDR3 is TGTGCCAGCAGCCCTAAGGGCGGCGTGGGGACTGAAGCTTTCTTT. Translation gives CASSPKGGVGTEAFF.

The chain combines TRBV18 with TRBJ2-3; 9 bases map to TRBD2. V trimming: 0 bases; J trimming: 3 bases; junction bases outside the gene matches: 1. This CDR3 region has 15 residues. From germline, CDR1 is KGHSH and CDR2 LQKENI. The CDR3 sequence is CASSPPGLATDTQYF. CDR3 bases: TGTGCCAGCTCACCACCGGGACTAGCAACAGATACGCAGTATTTT.

The genes are TRBV6-1 and TRBJ2-3; perhaps TRBD2 as D (6 bases). CDR3 size: 15 residues. Trimming removed 4 bases at V and 2 bases at J, with 13 bases between. The germline CDR1 and CDR2 sequences are MNHNS and SASEGT. The CDR3 reads CASSGQLAATDTQYF. The CDR3 DNA sequence: TGTGCCAGCAGTGGCCAATTAGCGGCCACAGATACGCAGTATTTT.

Only a few counts were recorded for this clone. The chain employs TRBV29-1 and TRBJ1-1; the D is unclear. CDR3 length: 11 residues. With 7 bases removed from V and 2 bases from J, the gap between germline ends came to 8 bases. CDR1 and CDR2 (germline): SQVTM, ANQGSEA. Here the CDR3 reads CSAFFNTEAFF. The DNA for the CDR3 is TGCAGCGCCTTTTTTAACACTGAAGCTTTCTTT.

The V and J genes are TRBV4-1 and TRBJ1-1; no clear D. There are 17 residues in the CDR3. Germline V lookup: CDR1 MGHRA, CDR2 YSYEKL. The V gene lost 4 bases and the J gene lost 7 bases, with 25 bases spanning the gap. The CDR3 nucleotides read TGCGCCAGCAGCCCCGCTAAAAGCACAGCCCTCCCGGGTGAAGCTTTCTTT. Amino acid sequence: CASSPAKSTALPGEAFF.

The sample holds a few counts of this clone. This chain joins TRBV30 and TRBJ2-2, with D perhaps matching TRBD1 (6 bases). The germline CDR1 and CDR2 sequences are GTSNPN and SVGIG (reference sequence). This CDR3 contains 15 residues. Trimming removed 1 base at V and 7 bases at J, with 16 bases between. The CDR3 loop is CAWSEISRGIGELFF. The DNA for the CDR3 is TGTGCCTGGAGTGAAATAAGCAGGGGCATCGGGGAGCTGTTTTTT.